This T cell receptor beta chain was recorded in a study of vaccination and CD4 T cells after COVID-19. Across the study: Stimulation used overlapping spike peptides from SARS-CoV-2, HCoV-NL63, HCoV-OC43 and HCoV-229E.

Treatment: approximately 10-day PBMC culture with coronavirus spike peptide pools or control peptides (ViraFEST assay). Sequence data for DNA of cultured CD4+ T cells were generated by the Oncomine TCR Beta short-read assay. From cultured CD4+ T cells, genomic DNA was extracted. TCRdb itself ran the PCR reads through MiXCR, one entry per CDR3 protein. The sample includes 13,000 to 15,000 distinct CDR3 sequences, 50% to 60% of them seen just once. A note on this clonotype: Antigen: not known.

Germline lookup yields CDR1 LNHDA and CDR2 SQIVND (reference sequence). V was clipped by 3 bases and J by 5 bases, with 10 bases between them. This CDR3 comprises 13 residues. This receptor was identified in a human donor who had recovered from COVID-19. This sequence joins TRBV19 and TRBJ1-1; D not certain. The sample in question was CD4+ T cells from blood, cultured in vitro, obtained before SARS-CoV-2 vaccination. As DNA, the CDR3 is TGTGCCAGTAGTATCTCTCCCGGAACTGAAGCTTTCTTT. This codes for CASSISPGTEAFF.